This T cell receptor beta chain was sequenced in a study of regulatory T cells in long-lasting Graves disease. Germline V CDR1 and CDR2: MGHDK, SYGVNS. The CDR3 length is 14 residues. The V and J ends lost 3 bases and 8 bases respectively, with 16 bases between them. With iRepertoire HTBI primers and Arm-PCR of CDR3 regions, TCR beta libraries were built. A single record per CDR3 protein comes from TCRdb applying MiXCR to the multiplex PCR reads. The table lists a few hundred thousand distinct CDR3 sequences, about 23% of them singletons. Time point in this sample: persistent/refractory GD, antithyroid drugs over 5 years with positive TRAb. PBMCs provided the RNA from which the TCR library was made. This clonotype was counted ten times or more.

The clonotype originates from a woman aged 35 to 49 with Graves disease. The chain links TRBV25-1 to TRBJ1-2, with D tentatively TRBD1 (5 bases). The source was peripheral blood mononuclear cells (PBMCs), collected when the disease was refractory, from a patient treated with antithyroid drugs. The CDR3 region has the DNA TGTGCCAGCAGTGACCCAGGGACCGGCTTCGGCTACACCTTC. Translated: CASSDPGTGFGYTF.